The rows below give T cell receptor beta chains drawn from one sample of a study of blood T cell repertoires in COVID-19. Produced via immunoSEQ multiplex PCR; TCRdb's table is partial and in-frame only. Of 35,000 to 55,000 clones in the sample, about 85% were seen once. The sequenced material came from peripheral blood. Receptors were obtained from a woman aged 70-85 years in a cohort sampled during active COVID-19. CDR3s include the opening cysteine and the closing phenylalanine or tryptophan. The D gene is left open where the match is weak. Only part of the rows carry a size: once, few, many, or a class if the clone is expanded.

len | j_gene | v_gene | d_gene | abundance | CDR3aa | CDR3nt
12 | TRBJ2-7 | TRBV29-1 | - | - | CSVEDRYYEQYF | TGCAGCGTTGAAGACAGATACTACGAGCAGTACTTC
12 | TRBJ2-2 | TRBV11-3 | - | - | CASSPNSGELFF | TGTGCCAGCAGCCCTAATTCCGGGGAGCTGTTTTTT
14 | TRBJ1-5 | TRBV18 | - | - | CASSLDRQNQPQHF | TGTGCCAGCTCACTCGACAGGCAGAATCAGCCCCAGCATTTT
16 | TRBJ2-7 | TRBV6-2/TRBV6-3 | TRBD2 | - | CASSYRSGRVTYEQYF | TGTGCCAGCAGTTACCGGAGCGGGAGGGTTACCTACGAGCAGTACTTC
15 | TRBJ1-3 | TRBV30 | TRBD1 | once | CACQDRVLSGNTIYF | TGTGCCTGCCAGGACAGGGTGCTCTCTGGAAACACCATATATTTT
17 | TRBJ2-1 | TRBV4-2 | - | - | CASSPQSGRGDYNEQFF | TGTGCCAGCAGCCCTCAATCCGGCAGGGGAGACTACAATGAGCAGTTCTTC
15 | TRBJ2-1 | TRBV5-1 | TRBD2 | - | CASSQTSGSSGEQFF | TGCGCCAGCAGCCAGACTAGCGGGAGCTCAGGAGAGCAGTTCTTC
15 | TRBJ2-2 | TRBV19 | TRBD2 | - | CASSNRPGGTGELFF | TGTGCCAGTAGTAATCGACCCGGGGGGACCGGGGAGCTGTTTTTT
16 | TRBJ2-1 | TRBV10-3 | TRBD2 | - | CAISSPGLAGGNEQFF | TGTGCCATCAGTAGCCCGGGACTAGCGGGAGGTAATGAGCAGTTCTTC
17 | TRBJ1-2 | TRBV5-5 | - | - | CASSLDGRGYTNYGYTF | TGTGCCAGCAGCTTGGATGGCCGCGGCTACACTAACTATGGCTACACCTTC
13 | TRBJ1-2 | TRBV18 | TRBD1 | - | CASSPRGQDGYTF | TGTGCCAGCTCACCACGGGGACAGGATGGCTACACCTTC
14 | TRBJ2-3 | TRBV5-1 | - | - | CASSQQGLTDTQYF | TGCGCCAGCAGCCAGCAGGGACTCACAGATACGCAGTATTTT
13 | TRBJ1-5 | TRBV10-3 | - | - | CAIRGQSGQPQHF | TGTGCCATCAGGGGACAATCGGGCCAGCCCCAGCATTTT
16 | TRBJ1-1 | TRBV7-2 | TRBD1 | - | CASSSGSDRSLMGLFF | TGTGCCAGCAGTTCAGGATCGGACAGGTCTTTAATGGGGCTTTTCTTT
15 | TRBJ2-3 | TRBV5-1 | TRBD2 | - | CASSGGGVLDHTQYF | TGCGCCAGCAGCGGGGGGGGAGTCCTTGATCATACGCAGTATTTT
17 | TRBJ2-6 | TRBV6-2/TRBV6-3 | - | once | CASSRDGAPGGANVLTF | TGTGCCAGCAGCCGCGACGGAGCCCCGGGTGGGGCCAACGTCCTGACTTTC
17 | TRBJ1-1 | TRBV19 | TRBD1 | - | CASSLKRTGYPDTEAFF | TGTGCCAGTAGTCTTAAAAGGACAGGGTATCCCGACACTGAAGCTTTCTTT
12 | TRBJ2-7 | TRBV2 | TRBD1 | many | CASSGQGSEQYF | TGTGCCAGCAGTGGACAGGGGAGCGAGCAGTACTTC
15 | TRBJ2-1 | TRBV7-6 | TRBD2 | - | CASSLTSGSVNEQFF | TGTGCCAGCAGCTTGACTAGCGGGAGTGTCAATGAGCAGTTCTTC
11 | TRBJ2-3 | TRBV13 | - | - | CASSRRDTQYF | TGTGCCAGCAGCCGCAGGGATACGCAGTATTTT
15 | TRBJ2-3 | TRBV6-4 | TRBD2 | - | CASSEGGGSTDTQYF | TGTGCCAGCAGTGAGGGCGGGGGTAGCACAGATACGCAGTATTTT
13 | TRBJ2-5 | TRBV6-5 | - | - | CASSSTGQETQYF | TGTGCCAGCAGTTCAACAGGTCAAGAGACCCAGTACTTC
19 | TRBJ2-5 | TRBV14 | TRBD1 | - | CASSRTGDISAKLQETQYF | TGTGCCAGCAGCCGTACAGGGGATATCTCTGCTAAACTCCAAGAGACCCAGTACTTC
13 | TRBJ2-4 | TRBV29-1 | - | - | CSVEGAAKNIQYF | TGCAGCGTTGAAGGGGCCGCCAAAAACATTCAGTACTTC
16 | TRBJ1-5 | TRBV23-1 | - | - | CASGRTVELSNQPQHF | TGCGCCAGCGGCCGGACAGTGGAGTTGAGCAATCAGCCCCAGCATTTT
15 | TRBJ2-5 | TRBV6-5 | TRBD2 | - | CASSYPTSGKETQYF | TGTGCCAGCAGTTACCCGACTAGCGGGAAGGAGACCCAGTACTTC
16 | TRBJ1-1 | TRBV19 | TRBD1 | - | CAISGPTGGLYTEAFF | TGTGCCATAAGTGGGCCAACAGGGGGCTTGTACACTGAAGCTTTCTTT
13 | TRBJ1-4 | TRBV28 | - | - | CASSGGFREKLFF | TGTGCCAGCAGTGGGGGGTTTAGGGAAAAACTGTTTTTT
16 | TRBJ2-5 | TRBV4-1 | - | - | CASSQEGGLGGETQYF | TGCGCCAGCAGCCAAGAAGGCGGTCTGGGGGGAGAGACCCAGTACTTC
12 | TRBJ2-7 | TRBV5-1 | TRBD2 | - | CASRREGDEQYF | TGCGCCAGCAGGCGGGAGGGCGACGAGCAGTACTTC
14 | TRBJ1-2 | TRBV6-2/TRBV6-3 | - | once | CASSYGQKSYGYTF | TGTGCCAGCAGTTACGGACAGAAATCCTATGGCTACACCTTC
13 | TRBJ2-5 | TRBV5-1 | - | - | CASSFRPDETQYF | TGCGCCAGCAGCTTCAGGCCTGACGAGACCCAGTACTTC
14 | TRBJ1-2 | TRBV28 | - | - | CASSLWGRNYGYTF | TGTGCCAGCAGTTTATGGGGCAGGAACTATGGCTACACCTTC
15 | TRBJ2-5 | TRBV9 | - | - | CASSLGDLLQETQYF | TGTGCCAGCAGTCTAGGGGACTTGCTCCAAGAGACCCAGTACTTC
14 | TRBJ1-4 | TRBV28 | - | - | CASSPPTGNEKLFF | TGTGCCAGCAGCCCCCCAACAGGGAATGAAAAACTGTTTTTT